The rows below give T cell receptor beta chains drawn from one sample of a study of T cells after posttransplantation cyclophosphamide. Sequencing used immunoSEQ multiplex PCR; TCRdb keeps in-frame clones, though not all of them. In total the sample includes 36,000 or so clones, none of them seen once. The material sequenced was PBMCs. These receptors were collected from a girl aged 10-17 years in good health, CMV-negative, and a related stem cell transplant donor. The CDR3 runs from the conserved cysteine through the conserved F or W. Fields, in order: D gene, clone size, V gene, J gene, CDR3 DNA, CDR3 protein. The D gene is left open where the match is weak. Only part of the rows carry a size: once, few, many, or a class if the clone is expanded.

D: -; size: few; V: TRBV9; J: TRBJ2-2; DNA: TGTGCCAGCAGCGTATCGACTCCGTCCACCGGGGAGCTGTTTTTT; CDR3: CASSVSTPSTGELFF
D: TRBD1; size: -; V: TRBV18; J: TRBJ2-5; DNA: TGTGCCAGCTCACCACCGACGGACAGGGGAGAGACCCAGTACTTC; CDR3: CASSPPTDRGETQYF
D: -; size: many; V: TRBV6-5; J: TRBJ1-6; DNA: TGTGCCAGCAGTTACGGATTGAGGGTCCGGTCACCCCTCCACTTT; CDR3: CASSYGLRVRSPLHF
D: -; size: many; V: TRBV28; J: TRBJ1-2; DNA: TGTGCCAGCAGTTGGGGGGGGTATGGCTACACCTTC; CDR3: CASSWGGYGYTF
D: TRBD1; size: few; V: TRBV9; J: TRBJ2-7; DNA: TGTGCCAGCAGCGCTAGACAGGGGGCATCCTACGAGCAGTACTTC; CDR3: CASSARQGASYEQYF
D: -; size: many; V: TRBV5-6; J: TRBJ2-1; DNA: TGTGCCAGCAGCCCAGAGGTGGGGCTCTCTAGATACAATGAGCAGTTCTTC; CDR3: CASSPEVGLSRYNEQFF
D: TRBD1; size: many; V: TRBV5-6; J: TRBJ2-5; DNA: TGTGCCAGCAGCCCGTCAGGGGGCTTCCAAGAGACCCAGTACTTC; CDR3: CASSPSGGFQETQYF
D: -; size: few; V: TRBV5-6; J: TRBJ2-7; DNA: TGTGCCAGCAGCCTTAGCGGACACTCCTACGAGCAGTACTTC; CDR3: CASSLSGHSYEQYF
D: -; size: few; V: TRBV7-7; J: TRBJ2-5; DNA: TGTGCCAGCAGCCTTTCACAGGGGGGGCGACAAGAGACCCAGTACTTC; CDR3: CASSLSQGGRQETQYF
D: TRBD2; size: -; V: TRBV7-8; J: TRBJ2-7; DNA: TGTGCCAGCAGCACCCGAGCGGGAGGGCCTTACGAGCAGTACTTC; CDR3: CASSTRAGGPYEQYF
D: -; size: few; V: TRBV15; J: TRBJ1-4; DNA: TGTGCCACCAGCAGAGATCGGGTGGAGCTTACTCATAATGAAAAACTGTTTTTT; CDR3: CATSRDRVELTHNEKLFF
D: -; size: many; V: TRBV6-5; J: TRBJ1-4; DNA: TGTGCCAGCAGTAGGACAGCGAGCAATGAAAAACTGTTTTTT; CDR3: CASSRTASNEKLFF
D: TRBD2; size: many; V: TRBV7-3; J: TRBJ2-2; DNA: TGTGCCAGCAGCTCTCGTGCAGGGAGGGGCACCGGGGAGCTGTTTTTT; CDR3: CASSSRAGRGTGELFF
D: TRBD1; size: many; V: TRBV30; J: TRBJ1-3; DNA: TGTGCCTGGTTTGGACAGGGCTCTGGAAACACCATATATTTT; CDR3: CAWFGQGSGNTIYF
D: -; size: few; V: TRBV9; J: TRBJ1-1; DNA: TGTGCCAGCAGCGCGGGGGGCGTGGGCAGTGAAGCTTTCTTT; CDR3: CASSAGGVGSEAFF
D: TRBD1; size: many; V: TRBV6-1; J: TRBJ1-3; DNA: TGTGCCAGCGGACAGGGAGGAAACACCATATATTTT; CDR3: CASGQGGNTIYF
D: -; size: -; V: TRBV5-1; J: TRBJ2-7; DNA: TGCGCCAGCAGCTTGGTATCGGCCTACGAGCAGTACTTC; CDR3: CASSLVSAYEQYF
D: -; size: many; V: TRBV4-3; J: TRBJ1-5; DNA: TGCGCCAGCAGCCAGACTAAACGTCAGCCCCAGCATTTT; CDR3: CASSQTKRQPQHF
D: TRBD2; size: many; V: TRBV15; J: TRBJ2-1; DNA: TGTGCCACCAGCCGGCCAAGCGGGAACAATGAGCAGTTCTTC; CDR3: CATSRPSGNNEQFF
D: TRBD2; size: -; V: TRBV7-6; J: TRBJ2-7; DNA: TGTGCCAGCAGCTTAACCTTTAGCGGGGAGAGCTCCTACGAGCAGTACTTC; CDR3: CASSLTFSGESSYEQYF
D: -; size: many; V: TRBV19; J: TRBJ1-2; DNA: TGTGCCAGTCGCGCCGATGGCTACACCTTC; CDR3: CASRADGYTF